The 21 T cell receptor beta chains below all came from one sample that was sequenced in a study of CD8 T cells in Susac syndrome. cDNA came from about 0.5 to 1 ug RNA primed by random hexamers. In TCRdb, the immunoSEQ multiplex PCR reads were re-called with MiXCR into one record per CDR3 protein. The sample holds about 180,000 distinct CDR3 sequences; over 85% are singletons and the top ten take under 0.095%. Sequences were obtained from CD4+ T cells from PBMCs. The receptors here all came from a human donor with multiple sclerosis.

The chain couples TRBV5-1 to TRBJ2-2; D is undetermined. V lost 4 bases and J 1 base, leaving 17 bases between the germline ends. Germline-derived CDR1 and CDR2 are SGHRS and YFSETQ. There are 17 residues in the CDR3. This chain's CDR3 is CASSTDGVHVNTGELFF. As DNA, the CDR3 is TGCGCCAGCAGCACGGATGGAGTACACGTGAACACCGGGGAGCTGTTTTTT.

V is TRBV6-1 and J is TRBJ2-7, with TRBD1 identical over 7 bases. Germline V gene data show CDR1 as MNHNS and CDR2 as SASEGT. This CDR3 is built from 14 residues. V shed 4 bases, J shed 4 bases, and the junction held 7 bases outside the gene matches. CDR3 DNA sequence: TGTGCCAGCAGTGGACAGGGTCTCCGGTACGAGCAGTACTTC. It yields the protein CASSGQGLRYEQYF.

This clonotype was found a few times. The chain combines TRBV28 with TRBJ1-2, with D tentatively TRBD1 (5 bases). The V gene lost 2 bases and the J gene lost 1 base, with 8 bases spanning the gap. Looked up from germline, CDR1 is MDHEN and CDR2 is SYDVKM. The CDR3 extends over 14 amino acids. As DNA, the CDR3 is TGTGCCAGCAGTTTACCCCAGGGTAACTATGGCTACACCTTC. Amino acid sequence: CASSLPQGNYGYTF.

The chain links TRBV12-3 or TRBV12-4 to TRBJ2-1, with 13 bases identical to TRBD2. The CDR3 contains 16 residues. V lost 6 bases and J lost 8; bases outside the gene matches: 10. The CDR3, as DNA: TGTGCCAGCAGACCAACTAGCGGGGGGGAGGGTTATGAGCAGTTCTTC. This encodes CASRPTSGGEGYEQFF.

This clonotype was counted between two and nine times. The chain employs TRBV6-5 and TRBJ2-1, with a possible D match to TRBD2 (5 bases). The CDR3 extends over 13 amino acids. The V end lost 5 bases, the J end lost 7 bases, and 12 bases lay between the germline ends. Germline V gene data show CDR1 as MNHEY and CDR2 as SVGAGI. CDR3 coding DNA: TGTGCCAGCAGTCTCGGGGTCAGTAATGAGCAGTTCTTC. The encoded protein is CASSLGVSNEQFF.

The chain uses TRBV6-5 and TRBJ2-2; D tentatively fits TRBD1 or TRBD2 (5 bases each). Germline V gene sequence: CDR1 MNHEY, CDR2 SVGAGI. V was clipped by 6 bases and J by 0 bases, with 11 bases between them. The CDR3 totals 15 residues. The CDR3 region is CASRRDRANTGELFF. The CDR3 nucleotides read TGTGCCAGCAGACGGGACCGCGCGAACACCGGGGAGCTGTTTTTT.

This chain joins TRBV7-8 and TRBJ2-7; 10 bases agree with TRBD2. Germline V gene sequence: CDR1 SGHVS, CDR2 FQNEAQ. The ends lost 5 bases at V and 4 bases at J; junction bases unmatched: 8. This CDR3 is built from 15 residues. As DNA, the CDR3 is TGTGCCAGCAGCCCTAGCGGGGGCCGGTGGTACGAGCAGTACTTC. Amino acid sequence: CASSPSGGRWYEQYF.

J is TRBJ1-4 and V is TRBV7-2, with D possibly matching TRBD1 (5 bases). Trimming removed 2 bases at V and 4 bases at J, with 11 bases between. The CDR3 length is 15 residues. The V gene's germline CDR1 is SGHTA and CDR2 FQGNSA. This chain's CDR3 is CASSLQGHLNEKLFF. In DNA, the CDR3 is TGTGCCAGCAGCTTACAGGGCCACCTTAATGAAAAACTGTTTTTT.

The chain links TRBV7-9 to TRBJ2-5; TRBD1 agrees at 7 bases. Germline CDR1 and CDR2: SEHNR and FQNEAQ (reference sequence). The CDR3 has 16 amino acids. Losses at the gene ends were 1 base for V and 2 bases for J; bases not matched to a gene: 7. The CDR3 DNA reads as TGTGCCAGCAGCTTAGGGGACAGAGGGGTTCAAGAGACCCAGTACTTC. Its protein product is CASSLGDRGVQETQYF.

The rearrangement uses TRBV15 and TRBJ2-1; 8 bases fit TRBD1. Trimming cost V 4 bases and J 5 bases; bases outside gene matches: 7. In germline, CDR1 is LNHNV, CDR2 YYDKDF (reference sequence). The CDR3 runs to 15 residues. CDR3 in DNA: TGTGCCACCAGCACGCCGACAGGGGCGGACAATGAGCAGTTCTTC. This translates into CATSTPTGADNEQFF.

In DNA, the CDR3 is TGTGCCAGCAGTTCCCCCTCATTGAACACTGAAGCTTTCTTT. Its protein product is CASSSPSLNTEAFF. The rearrangement links TRBV27 to TRBJ1-1; D call uncertain. The CDR3 runs 14 residues. Trimming left V 4 bases short and J 0 bases short, with 9 bases between. Germline CDR1 is MNHEY and CDR2 is SMNVEV (reference sequence).

CDR3 region: CASSQDLGQGIYQPQHF. In DNA form, the CDR3 reads TGTGCCAGCAGCCAAGATCTTGGACAGGGTATTTATCAGCCCCAGCATTTT. This sequence joins TRBV4-2 and TRBJ1-5, with 8 bases fitting TRBD1. CDR3 length equals 17 residues. With V trimmed by 0 bases and J by 5 bases, 9 bases remained unmatched. The germline V gene has CDR1 LGHNA and CDR2 YNFKEQ.

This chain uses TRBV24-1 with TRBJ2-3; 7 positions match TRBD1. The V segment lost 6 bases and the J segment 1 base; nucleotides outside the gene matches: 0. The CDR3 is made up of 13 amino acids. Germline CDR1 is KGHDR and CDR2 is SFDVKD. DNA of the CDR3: TGTGCCACCAGTCAGGGGGGCACAGATACGCAGTATTTT. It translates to CATSQGGTDTQYF.

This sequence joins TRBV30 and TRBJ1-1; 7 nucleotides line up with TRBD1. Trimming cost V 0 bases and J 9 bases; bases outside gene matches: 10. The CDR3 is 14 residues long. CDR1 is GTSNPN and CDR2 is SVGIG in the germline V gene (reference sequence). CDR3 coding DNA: TGTGCCTGGAGTGTCCCCCGGCGGGACAGTAAAGCTTTCTTT. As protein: CAWSVPRRDSKAFF.

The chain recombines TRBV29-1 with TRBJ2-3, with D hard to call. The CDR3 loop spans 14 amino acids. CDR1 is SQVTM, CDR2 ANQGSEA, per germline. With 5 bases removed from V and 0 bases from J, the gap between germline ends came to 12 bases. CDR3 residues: CSVSLTTSTDTQYF. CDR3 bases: TGCAGCGTTTCGTTGACCACCAGCACAGATACGCAGTATTTT.

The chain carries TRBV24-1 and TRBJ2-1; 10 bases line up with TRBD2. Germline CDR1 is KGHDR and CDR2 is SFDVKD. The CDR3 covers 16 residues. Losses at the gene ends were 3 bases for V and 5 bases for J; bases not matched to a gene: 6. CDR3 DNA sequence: TGTGCCACCAGTGATCCCGGGACTAGCGCTGACAATGAGCAGTTCTTC. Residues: CATSDPGTSADNEQFF.

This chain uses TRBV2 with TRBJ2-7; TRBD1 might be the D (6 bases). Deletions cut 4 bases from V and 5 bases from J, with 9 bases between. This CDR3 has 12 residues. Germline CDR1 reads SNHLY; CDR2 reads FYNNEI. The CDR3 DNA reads TGTGCCAGCAGTGGGGACACCCACGAGCAGTACTTC. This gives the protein CASSGDTHEQYF.

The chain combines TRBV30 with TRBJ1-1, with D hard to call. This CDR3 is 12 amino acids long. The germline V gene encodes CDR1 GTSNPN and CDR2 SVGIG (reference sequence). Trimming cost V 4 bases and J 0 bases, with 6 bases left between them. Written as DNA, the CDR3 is TGTGCCTGGAACCATCTGAACACTGAAGCTTTCTTT. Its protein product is CAWNHLNTEAFF.

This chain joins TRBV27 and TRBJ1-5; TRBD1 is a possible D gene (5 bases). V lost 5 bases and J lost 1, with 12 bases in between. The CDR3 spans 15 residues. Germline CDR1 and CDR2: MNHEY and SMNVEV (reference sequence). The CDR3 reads CASSRLGVSNQPQHF. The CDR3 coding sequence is TGTGCCAGCAGTCGTTTGGGGGTGAGCAATCAGCCCCAGCATTTT.

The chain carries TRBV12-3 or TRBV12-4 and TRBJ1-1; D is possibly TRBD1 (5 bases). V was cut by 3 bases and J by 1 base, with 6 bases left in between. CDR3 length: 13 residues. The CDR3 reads CASSFQGNTEAFF. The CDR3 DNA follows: TGTGCCAGCAGTTTCCAGGGGAACACTGAAGCTTTCTTT.

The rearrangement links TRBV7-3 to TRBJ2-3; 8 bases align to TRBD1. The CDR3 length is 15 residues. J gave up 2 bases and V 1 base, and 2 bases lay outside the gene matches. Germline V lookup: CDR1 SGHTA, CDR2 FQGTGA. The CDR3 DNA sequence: TGTGCCAGCAGCTTAATGGGACAGGTCACAGATACGCAGTATTTT. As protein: CASSLMGQVTDTQYF. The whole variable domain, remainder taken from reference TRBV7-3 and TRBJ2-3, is GAGVSQTPSNKVTEKGKYVELRCDPISGHTALYWYRQSLGQGPEFLIYFQGTGAADDSGLPNDRFFAVRPEGSVSTLKIQRTERGDSAVYLCASSLMGQVTDTQYFGPGTRLTVL.